This T cell receptor (beta chain) was recorded in a study of control samples from healthy donors and cancer patients. The table came from immunoSEQ multiplex PCR; TCRdb's copy has only in-frame clones and leaves some out. The sample shows about 50,000 clones, roughly 92% of them seen only once. This clone was detected once. A read error may account for a junction end that differs from germline. Germline assignment: CDR1 SNHLY and CDR2 FYNNEI. The length of the CDR3 is 12 residues. The V and J genes are TRBV2 and TRBJ2-1, with 10 bases lining up with TRBD2. This clonotype was sampled from a woman in her forties or fifties with head and neck cancer. Sequenced sample: PBMCs. The CDR3 spells CASRELGLAFIF. CDR3 nucleotide sequence: TGTGCCAGCAGGGAACTGGGACTAGCGTTCATCTTC.